Below are 31 T cell receptor beta chains sequenced from a single sample in a study of T cells in Graves' hyperthyroidism and ophthalmopathy. Amplified regions were TCR beta CDR3 sequences from RNA transcripts. HTBI primers were the set used in a first-round RT-PCR of the TCR CDR3. TCRdb reanalysed the multiplex PCR reads using MiXCR and keeps one entry per CDR3 protein. This sample has approximately 630,000 distinct CDR3 sequences, with roughly 16% found just once. The source material was blood. Receptors were obtained from a woman under 40 with Graves' hyperthyroidism.

The J gene is TRBJ2-3, the V gene TRBV15; D is uncertain. This CDR3 is 13 amino acids long. Germline V CDR1 and CDR2: LNHNV, YYDKDF (reference sequence). Trimming shortened V by 6 bases and J by 0 bases, and 7 bases separated the two germline ends. CDR3 loop: CATREYSTDTQYF. CDR3 coding DNA: TGTGCCACCAGGGAATATAGCACAGATACGCAGTATTTT.

This clonotype was detected many times. Here the CDR3 DNA reads TGTGCCAGCTCCCGACTAGTCACCGGGGAGCTGTTTTTT. Translation: CASSRLVTGELFF. The chain joins TRBV11-3 to TRBJ2-2; tentative D call: TRBD2 (6 bases). CDR1 is SGHNT, CDR2 YENEEA, per germline. The CDR3 is 13 residues long. V shed 8 bases and J shed 4 bases, with 11 bases lying between them.

This clonotype was recorded at least ten times. The chain joins TRBV30 to TRBJ2-1, with D hard to call. CDR1 and CDR2 (germline): GTSNPN, SVGIG (reference sequence). This CDR3 comprises 11 residues. V was trimmed by 2 bases and J by 7 bases, leaving 6 bases between them. CDR3: CAWSPLNEQFF. The CDR3 DNA sequence: TGTGCCTGGAGTCCCCTAAATGAGCAGTTCTTC. The full variable domain, its missing parts supplied by reference TRBV30 and TRBJ2-1, is SQTIHQWPATLVQPVGSPLSLECTVEGTSNPNLYWYRQAAGRGLQLLFYSVGIGQISSEVPQNLSASRPQDRQFILSSKKLLLSDSGFYLCAWSPLNEQFFGPGTRLTVL.

The table lists this clonotype with many counts. The chain joins TRBV14 to TRBJ2-3, with D possibly matching TRBD2 (5 bases). The CDR3 is made up of 14 amino acids. The germline CDR1 and CDR2 sequences are SGHDN and FVKESK. V was shortened by 1 base and J by 6 bases, with 11 bases between the two germline ends. The CDR3: CASSQVMRADTQYF. In DNA, the CDR3 is TGTGCCAGCAGCCAAGTTATGAGGGCTGATACGCAGTATTTT.

In this sample, this clonotype turned up many times. The chain joins TRBV6-1 to TRBJ1-1; D gene ambiguous. CDR1 is MNHNS, CDR2 SASEGT, per germline. Trimming shortened V by 5 bases and J by 11 bases, and 18 bases separated the two germline ends. CDR3 size: 13 residues. CDR3 DNA sequence: TGTGCCAGCAGTCTCGGTCTCACGGGTGAGGCTTTCTTT. Translated: CASSLGLTGEAFF.

V usage is TRBV19 and J usage is TRBJ2-1; weak D call: TRBD2 (6 bases). CDR1 is LNHDA, CDR2 SQIVND, per germline (reference sequence). The CDR3 spans 15 residues. V was clipped by 5 bases and J by 8 bases, with 19 bases between them. CDR3 sequence (DNA): TGTGCCAGTAGTCCCTTACCACCGGAGGGCGATGAGCAGTTCTTC. This codes for CASSPLPPEGDEQFF.

The table lists this clonotype with a few counts. The V call is TRBV24-1, the J call TRBJ2-2; no firm D call. There are 14 residues in the CDR3. The germline V and J ends were trimmed by 10 bases and 1 base, with 12 bases remaining between them. The V gene's germline CDR1 is KGHDR and CDR2 SFDVKD. CDR3 DNA sequence: TGTGCCACATCCCAGGCCTTGAACACCGGGGAGCTGTTTTTT. Encoded protein: CATSQALNTGELFF.

The sample holds many counts of this clonotype. The chain is built from TRBV30 and TRBJ2-3; 12 nucleotides line up with TRBD2. From germline, CDR1 is GTSNPN and CDR2 SVGIG (reference sequence). Unmatched junction bases numbered 7, after V lost 3 bases and J lost 6 bases. This CDR3 comprises 15 residues. The CDR3, as DNA: TGTGCCTGGAGCCTGACTAGCGGGAGCCCCGATACGCAGTATTTT. Translated, it gives CAWSLTSGSPDTQYF.

This clonotype has a count of ten or more. The gene calls are TRBV2 and TRBJ2-7; D might be TRBD1 (6 bases). The CDR3 is made up of 13 amino acids. Per germline, CDR1 SNHLY and CDR2 FYNNEI. Deletions cut 4 bases from V and 3 bases from J, with 10 bases between. For the CDR3, the DNA is TGTGCCAGCAGTGCGGACAGATTCTACGAGCAGTACTTC. This translates into CASSADRFYEQYF.

V gene TRBV6-1 combines with J gene TRBJ1-3, with D unresolved. Per the germline V gene, CDR1 is MNHNS and CDR2 is SASEGT. Deletions cut 5 bases from V and 3 bases from J, with 14 bases between. The CDR3 sequence is 15 residues long. Here the CDR3 reads CASSQTGLGGNTIYF. The CDR3 DNA sequence: TGTGCCAGCAGTCAGACCGGATTAGGTGGAAACACCATATATTTT.

CDR3 bases: TGTGCCAGCGACTCTACTGGGAGTGACAATGAGCAGTTCTTC. Amino acids: CASDSTGSDNEQFF. The rearrangement joins TRBV7-9 to TRBJ2-1; the D gene is possibly TRBD2 (5 bases). Trimming cost V 8 bases and J 5 bases, with 16 bases left between them. CDR1 is SEHNR and CDR2 is FQNEAQ in the germline V gene (reference sequence). The CDR3 contains 14 residues.

This clonotype was observed a few times. The V call is TRBV28, the J call TRBJ2-7; no firm D call. In germline, CDR1 is MDHEN, CDR2 SYDVKM. Trimming left V 6 bases short and J 6 bases short, with 9 bases between. This CDR3 is built from 11 residues. The CDR3 protein is CASSSTFEQYF. DNA for the CDR3: TGTGCCAGCAGCTCGACTTTCGAGCAGTACTTC.

The chain employs TRBV11-2 and TRBJ2-7; D not resolved. Germline assignment: CDR1 SGHAT and CDR2 FQNNGV. CDR3 length: 13 amino acids. V was shortened by 5 bases and J by 4 bases, with 12 bases between the two germline ends. CDR3 sequence: CASSPLGGYEQYF. The DNA for the CDR3 is TGTGCCAGCAGCCCCTTAGGTGGTTACGAGCAGTACTTC.

This clonotype turned up a few times. The rearrangement joins TRBV2 to TRBJ2-1; 7 bases fit TRBD1. Looked up from germline, CDR1 is SNHLY and CDR2 is FYNNEI. V lost 2 bases and J lost 4; bases outside the gene matches: 11. The CDR3 has 17 residues. CDR3 sequence (DNA): TGTGCCAGCAGTGAATCGGTCGGGACAGTTGAATACAATGAGCAGTTCTTC. Translating gives CASSESVGTVEYNEQFF.

This clonotype was observed a handful of times. The V gene is TRBV11-2, the J gene TRBJ2-3; the match to TRBD2 covers 12 bases. Germline-derived CDR1 and CDR2 are SGHAT and FQNNGV. V lost 5 bases, J lost 4 bases, and 10 bases stayed unmatched. This CDR3 is 17 amino acids long. The CDR3: CASSPPGLAGIPDTQYF. The DNA for the CDR3 is TGTGCCAGCAGCCCCCCCGGACTAGCGGGAATTCCAGATACGCAGTATTTT.

This clonotype was counted at least ten times. The chain recombines TRBV11-3 with TRBJ1-1, with a tentative D call TRBD1 (6 bases). Trimming left V 4 bases short and J 0 bases short, with 9 bases between. Germline V lookup: CDR1 SGHNT, CDR2 YENEEA. The CDR3 length is 14 residues. The CDR3 coding sequence is TGTGCCAGCAGCTCCGGGACATTGAACACTGAAGCTTTCTTT. Protein product: CASSSGTLNTEAFF.

V gene TRBV9 combines with J gene TRBJ2-7, with TRBD2 matching over 12 bases. Per the germline V gene, CDR1 is SGDLS and CDR2 is YYNGEE. V dropped 2 bases and J dropped 5; count of bases not matched to a gene: 5. This CDR3 is built from 15 residues. The CDR3, as DNA: TGTGCCAGCAGCGTTCAAGGACTAGCGGGAAACGAGCAGTACTTC. It is translated as CASSVQGLAGNEQYF.

For this clonotype: As the CDR3 is not closed by the conserved phenylalanine or tryptophan, this likely results from a read error. The CDR3 sequence is CASSIYGTGTGELFS. Here the CDR3 DNA reads TGTGCCAGTAGTATATATGGGACAGGGACCGGGGAGCTGTTTTCT. J is TRBJ2-2 and V is TRBV19; 9 bases are shared with TRBD1. CDR3 length: 15 residues. Germline lookup yields CDR1 LNHDA and CDR2 SQIVND (reference sequence). Trimming at V came to 2 bases and at J to 5 bases, leaving 3 bases not matched to a gene.

Only a few counts were recorded for this clonotype. This rearrangement joins TRBV7-6 to TRBJ2-6; D is unclear. Germline V lookup: CDR1 SGHVS, CDR2 FNYEAQ. This CDR3 is built from 16 residues. V shed 4 bases and J shed 0 bases, with 10 bases lying between them. The CDR3 DNA reads as TGTGCCAGCAGCTCCAGGATTAGCTCTGGGGCCAACGTCCTGACTTTC. It yields the protein CASSSRISSGANVLTF. The complete variable domain, with remaining parts taken from reference TRBV7-6 and TRBJ2-6, reads GAGVSQSPRYKVTKRGQDVALRCDPISGHVSLYWYRQALGQGPEFLTYFNYEAQQDKSGLPNDRFSAERPEGSISTLTIQRTEQRDSAMYRCASSSRISSGANVLTFGAGSRLTVL.

Many counts were recorded for this clonotype. The V gene is TRBV28, the J gene TRBJ2-7; 9 nucleotides agree with TRBD2. With V trimmed by 4 bases and J by 5 bases, 6 bases remained unmatched. The CDR3 covers 14 residues. Germline loops: CDR1 MDHEN, CDR2 SYDVKM. CDR3 in DNA: TGTGCCAGCAGTTCCCCGGGACTAGCCCACGAGCAGTACTTC. Residues: CASSSPGLAHEQYF.

Ten or more counts support this clonotype. This chain connects TRBV27 to TRBJ2-1, with a weak D call TRBD1 (6 bases). The V end was cut by 4 bases, the J end by 3 bases, with 7 bases between. CDR3 length equals 13 residues. Germline assignment: CDR1 MNHEY and CDR2 SMNVEV (reference sequence). CDR3 sequence reads: CASSSDSYNEQFF. The CDR3, as DNA: TGTGCCAGCAGTTCGGACAGCTACAATGAGCAGTTCTTC.

This clonotype showed up many times. J is TRBJ1-1 and V is TRBV6-1, with 7 bases aligning to TRBD1. There are 15 residues in the CDR3. Germline values: CDR1 MNHNS, CDR2 SASEGT. V lost 6 bases, J lost 1 base, and 8 bases stayed unmatched. CDR3 sequence: CASRIKTGSNTEAFF. CDR3 DNA sequence: TGTGCCAGCAGGATCAAGACAGGGTCGAACACTGAAGCTTTCTTT.

This clonotype was detected only a few times. V gene TRBV7-6 combines with J gene TRBJ2-2, with unresolved D. The CDR3 contains 12 residues. Trimming cost V 8 bases and J 7 bases, with 11 bases left between them. Germline CDR1 reads SGHVS; CDR2 reads FNYEAQ. In nucleotides, the CDR3 is TGTGCCAGCGGCCCTAGAAACGGGGAGCTGTTTTTT. As protein: CASGPRNGELFF.

Worth noting for this clonotype: Since a much larger clone is just one base distant, this may be a read error. The gene calls are TRBV12-3 or TRBV12-4 and TRBJ1-5; 7 nucleotides line up with TRBD1. The CDR3 totals 15 residues. CDR3 DNA sequence: TGTGCCAGCAGGCCACAGGGGACTAGCAATCGGCCCCAGCATTTT. Translated, it gives CASRPQGTSNRPQHF.

The sample holds a few counts of this clonotype. The genes are TRBV29-1 and TRBJ2-7; 13 positions match TRBD2. CDR1 SQVTM and CDR2 ANQGSEA come from the germline V gene. The ends lost 6 bases at V and 4 bases at J; junction bases unmatched: 3. The CDR3 sequence is 13 residues long. CDR3 sequence: CSVGTSGVYEQYF. The CDR3 DNA sequence: TGCAGCGTCGGGACTAGCGGGGTTTACGAGCAGTACTTC.

The chain carries TRBV20-1 and TRBJ2-5; D remains unclear. The V and J ends lost 6 bases and 5 bases respectively, with 10 bases between them. The CDR3 extends over 11 amino acids. The germline V gene has CDR1 DFQATT and CDR2 SNEGSKA (reference sequence). In nucleotides, the CDR3 is TGCAGTGCCCCTATAGGGGAGACCCAGTACTTC. Translation: CSAPIGETQYF.

This clonotype came up many times. CDR3 amino acids: CASSPQTTSITQYF. CDR3 bases: TGTGCCAGCAGCCCCCAGACGACTAGCATCACGCAGTATTTT. The chain combines TRBV3-1 with TRBJ2-3; 7 bases are a match to TRBD2. V was clipped by 4 bases and J by 9 bases; unmatched bases: 10. The CDR3 consists of 14 residues. CDR1 and CDR2 from the germline V gene are LGHDT and YNNKEL (reference sequence).

CDR3 amino acids: CAWGPGQGYEQYF. The CDR3 nucleotides are TGTGCCTGGGGACCGGGCCAAGGCTACGAGCAGTACTTC. The chain combines TRBV30 with TRBJ2-7; D unclear. Germline V gene sequence: CDR1 GTSNPN, CDR2 SVGIG (reference sequence). The CDR3 contains 13 residues. Trimming removed 5 bases at V and 3 bases at J, with 14 bases between.

In its sample, this clonotype was seen a few times. The chain couples TRBV27 to TRBJ1-2, with TRBD1 identical over 7 bases. CDR1 is MNHEY, CDR2 SMNVEV, per germline (reference sequence). CDR3 length equals 17 residues. The junction had 13 bases not matched to a gene; V was cut back by 5 bases and J by 1 base. CDR3 sequence: CASSPRGRIALNYGYTF. The CDR3 coding sequence is TGTGCCAGCAGTCCGAGGGGGCGCATAGCCCTTAACTATGGCTACACCTTC.

This clonotype was detected a few times. V and J are TRBV6-1 and TRBJ2-7; 10 nucleotides line up with TRBD1. CDR1 MNHNS and CDR2 SASEGT come from the germline V gene. V dropped 6 bases and J dropped 8; count of bases not matched to a gene: 7. There are 13 residues in the CDR3. The CDR3 DNA reads TGTGCCAGCAGGGACAGGGGGTCTATCAAGCAGTACTTC. Translated: CASRDRGSIKQYF.

The chain employs TRBV3-1 and TRBJ2-1, with 7 bases aligning to TRBD2. The V segment lost 4 bases and the J segment 3 bases; nucleotides outside the gene matches: 6. CDR3 length equals 15 residues. CDR1 is LGHDT and CDR2 is YNNKEL in the germline V gene (reference sequence). In DNA, the CDR3 is TGTGCCAGCAGCCTAGGATCTAGCGGCTACAATGAGCAGTTCTTC. Residues: CASSLGSSGYNEQFF.